This is a list of T cell receptor beta chains from one sample in a study of blood T cell repertoires in COVID-19. The protocol was immunoSEQ multiplex PCR, while the TCRdb copy is restricted to in-frame clones and leaves out a portion. Here the sample spans over 130,000 clones, roughly 85% being singletons. Sequenced material: peripheral blood. The receptors were sampled from a man aged 45 to 65 with acute or convalescent COVID-19. CDR3s include the opening cysteine and the closing phenylalanine or tryptophan. The D gene is left open where the match is weak. Not every row has a clone size; where given, it reads once, few, many or a size class.

j_call,d_call,clone_size,v_call,cdr3_aa,cdr3_nt
TRBJ1-2,-,few,TRBV28,CASSSPRGWGGYTF,TGTGCCAGCAGTTCCCCGCGAGGGTGGGGTGGCTACACCTTC
TRBJ1-4,-,-,TRBV7-8,CASSLEQVKEKLFF,TGTGCCAGCAGCTTAGAACAGGTTAAGGAAAAACTGTTTTTT
TRBJ1-6,-,-,TRBV30,CAWGKRDSTSPLHF,TGTGCCTGGGGGAAACGGGACTCAACTTCACCCCTCCACTTT
TRBJ1-6,-,-,TRBV7-8,CASSLDTGSPLHF,TGTGCCAGCAGCTTAGACACGGGGTCACCCCTCCACTTT
TRBJ2-2,-,-,TRBV9,CASSVWGGSDTGELFF,TGTGCCAGCAGCGTATGGGGGGGCTCGGACACCGGGGAGCTGTTTTTT
TRBJ2-2,-,-,TRBV28,CAGSSVAVNTGELFF,TGTGCCGGCTCTTCAGTAGCGGTGAACACCGGGGAGCTGTTTTTT
TRBJ2-3,TRBD2,-,TRBV28,CASSSSEEGLETDTQYF,TGTGCCAGCAGTTCTTCCGAGGAGGGACTAGAAACAGATACGCAGTATTTT
TRBJ2-7,-,-,TRBV29-1,CSVDGQSMEEQYF,TGCAGCGTTGACGGACAGTCCATGGAGGAGCAGTACTTC
TRBJ1-1,-,-,TRBV28,CASSFRGQAEAFF,TGTGCCAGCAGTTTTCGTGGTCAGGCTGAAGCTTTCTTT
TRBJ2-7,TRBD1,-,TRBV28,CASSFGTGPFYEQYF,TGTGCCAGCAGTTTTGGGACAGGGCCTTTCTACGAGCAGTACTTC
TRBJ2-2,TRBD2,-,TRBV2,CASNSGSSGELFF,TGTGCCAGCAACAGCGGGAGTTCCGGGGAGCTGTTTTTT
TRBJ1-3,TRBD1,-,TRBV5-8,CASSLAHGQEGPGNTIYF,TGTGCCAGCAGCTTGGCCCACGGACAGGAGGGCCCTGGAAACACCATATATTTT
TRBJ2-2,-,-,TRBV5-1,CASSLQDANTGELFF,TGCGCCAGCAGCTTGCAGGATGCGAACACCGGGGAGCTGTTTTTT
TRBJ2-3,-,-,TRBV27,CASSPRPPSGSSTDTQYF,TGTGCCAGCAGTCCACGACCCCCTTCCGGGTCCAGCACAGATACGCAGTATTTT
TRBJ1-1,-,-,TRBV19,CASSIFDGRSGKTTEAFF,TGTGCCAGTAGTATTTTCGATGGTAGGTCAGGGAAGACCACTGAAGCTTTCTTT
TRBJ2-3,-,-,TRBV10-1,CASSDQGSETDTQYF,TGCGCCAGCAGTGACCAGGGGTCCGAAACAGATACGCAGTATTTT
TRBJ1-1,-,few,TRBV6-6,CASSHRVPEAFF,TGTGCCAGCAGTCACAGGGTCCCTGAAGCTTTCTTT
TRBJ1-3,-,few,TRBV30,CAWSGGNTIYF,TGTGCCTGGAGTGGAGGGAACACCATATATTTT
TRBJ1-3,-,-,TRBV7-3,CASSPAPASGNTIYF,TGTGCCAGCAGCCCCGCGCCCGCTTCTGGAAACACCATATATTTT
TRBJ1-2,TRBD1,-,TRBV27,CASSTFRQGEYGYTF,TGTGCCAGCAGTACGTTCAGACAGGGAGAGTATGGCTACACCTTC
TRBJ1-1,-,-,TRBV2,CASREPDNTEAFF,TGTGCCAGCAGGGAACCAGATAACACTGAAGCTTTCTTT
TRBJ1-1,TRBD1,once,TRBV6-5,CASSYSRTGDTEAFF,TGTGCCAGCAGTTACTCGCGGACAGGGGACACTGAAGCTTTCTTT
TRBJ1-5,TRBD1,few,TRBV19,CASSIPPTGLSNQPQHF,TGTGCCAGTAGTATTCCCCCGACAGGGTTAAGCAATCAGCCCCAGCATTTT
TRBJ2-5,TRBD1,-,TRBV11-3,CASSPRRGQEETQYF,TGTGCCAGCAGCCCCCGAAGGGGACAGGAAGAGACCCAGTACTTC
TRBJ2-2,TRBD2,-,TRBV10-3,CAISEPQGGTGELFF,TGTGCCATCAGTGAGCCCCAGGGAGGGACCGGGGAGCTGTTTTTT
TRBJ2-1,TRBD2,-,TRBV30,CAWTGLAAYNEQFF,TGTGCCTGGACCGGACTAGCGGCATACAATGAGCAGTTCTTC
TRBJ1-1,-,-,TRBV7-2,CASSYLDRFEAFF,TGTGCCAGCAGCTACCTCGACAGGTTTGAAGCTTTCTTT
TRBJ1-4,-,-,TRBV27,CASSLSLEALKTNEKLFF,TGTGCCAGCAGTTTATCCCTCGAAGCCCTCAAAACTAATGAAAAACTGTTTTTT
TRBJ2-7,TRBD2,-,TRBV2,CASTREREVHSYEQYF,TGTGCCAGCACCCGGGAGCGGGAGGTCCACTCCTACGAGCAGTACTTC
TRBJ2-3,TRBD2,-,TRBV7-8,CASSTSGTTDTQYF,TGTGCCAGCAGCACTAGCGGGACCACAGATACGCAGTATTTT
TRBJ2-7,-,few,TRBV6-1,CASSEFLGGEQYF,TGTGCCAGCAGTGAATTTTTGGGGGGAGAGCAGTACTTC
TRBJ2-7,-,-,TRBV19,CASSRGARSYEQYF,TGTGCCAGTAGTCGGGGGGCCCGCTCCTACGAGCAGTACTTC
TRBJ2-5,TRBD2,few,TRBV27,CASSFSLQREGRETQYF,TGTGCCAGCAGTTTTTCCCTTCAGCGGGAGGGCCGAGAGACCCAGTACTTC
TRBJ2-7,-,-,TRBV2,CASVSGLNSYEQYF,TGTGCCAGTGTCTCGGGACTGAATTCTTACGAGCAGTACTTC
TRBJ1-4,-,-,TRBV9,CASNLRSGEKLFF,TGTGCCAGCAACCTGAGGAGCGGGGAAAAACTGTTTTTT
TRBJ2-7,TRBD1,-,TRBV11-2,CASSLVLTGDEQYF,TGTGCCAGCAGCTTAGTTTTGACAGGGGACGAGCAGTACTTC
TRBJ2-1,TRBD2,medium-sized,TRBV7-6,CASSLSGTYNEQFF,TGTGCCAGCAGCTTGAGCGGGACCTACAATGAGCAGTTCTTC
TRBJ2-1,-,-,TRBV5-1,CASSAGGGVYNEQFF,TGCGCCAGCAGCGCTGGGGGAGGAGTCTACAATGAGCAGTTCTTC
TRBJ1-3,TRBD1,-,TRBV19,CASSIGPGGYSGNTIYF,TGTGCCAGTAGTATTGGGCCAGGGGGCTACTCTGGAAACACCATATATTTT
TRBJ2-2,-,-,TRBV9,CASSVQGFVGELFF,TGTGCCAGCAGCGTACAGGGGTTCGTCGGGGAGCTGTTTTTT
TRBJ2-3,-,-,TRBV7-3,CASSLGSDSDTQYF,TGTGCCAGCAGCTTAGGTAGCGACTCAGATACGCAGTATTTT